This T cell receptor beta chain was sequenced during a study of Graves' ophthalmopathy and Graves' hyperthyroidism. Study results and limitations: Blood also contained most of the expanded thyroid clonotypes above 0.001 frequency.

About this clonotype itself: Its cognate antigen is unknown.

Researchers turned away patients with other autoimmune diseases, uncontrolled infections, pregnancy or lactation. Clinical symptoms, serum thyroxine, TRAb, thyroid ultrasound and orbital computed tomography determined diagnosis. Amplification of TCR beta CDR3 regions used RNA transcripts. Amplification began with first-round RT-PCR using HTBI primers, then second-round multiplex PCR was performed. One entry per CDR3 protein, called by TCRdb with MiXCR from the multiplex PCR reads. The sample carries approximately 540,000 distinct CDR3 sequences, under 45% recorded once. V was shortened by 8 bases and J by 11 bases, with 16 bases between the two germline ends. CDR3 length equals 13 residues. Germline CDR1 reads MGHDK; CDR2 reads SYGVNS.

The receptor was isolated from an adult man with Graves' hyperthyroidism. The sequenced sample consisted of peripheral blood or thyroid tissue (not recorded which). J is TRBJ1-6 and V is TRBV25-1, with D unresolved. The CDR3 sequence is CASGGRLGTPLHF. For the CDR3, the DNA is TGTGCCAGCGGAGGACGGTTGGGGACACCCCTCCACTTT.